This passage covers 5 T cell receptor beta chains from one sample sequenced in a study of cytomegalovirus exposure and HLA in healthy donors. Amplification used 60 Vbeta primers and 13 Jbeta primers. Sequencing used immunoSEQ multiplex PCR; TCRdb keeps in-frame clones, though not all of them. The sample consists of about 110,000 clones, more than 60% of them appearing once. Sample: PBMCs. These receptors were taken from a woman between 50 and 59 years old in good health and CMV-seropositive.

The CDR3 loop is CASSPLTGQYPDTQYF. The DNA of the CDR3 is TGTGCCAGCAGTCCCCTGACAGGCCAGTATCCAGATACGCAGTATTTT. This chain links TRBV28 with TRBJ2-3; possible D gene TRBD1, 6 bases. The CDR3 sequence is 16 residues long. Germline CDR1 MDHEN, CDR2 SYDVKM. Trimming pared 5 bases from V and 4 bases from J, leaving 19 bases between. Full variable domain (rest looked up from reference TRBV28 and TRBJ2-3): DVKVTQSSRYLVKRTGEKVFLECVQDMDHENMFWYRQDPGLGLRLIYFSYDVKMKEKGDIPEGYSVSREKKERFSLILESASTNQTSMYLCASSPLTGQYPDTQYFGPGTRLTVL.

The V call is TRBV5-1, the J call TRBJ1-1; D possibly corresponds to TRBD1 (6 bases). There are 15 residues in the CDR3. The germline gives CDR1 SGHRS, CDR2 YFSETQ. Trimming shortened V by 4 bases and J by 4 bases, and 17 bases separated the two germline ends. The CDR3 DNA reads TGCGCCAGCAGCCCAATGGCAGGGGTGGGCACTGAAGCTTTCTTT. It translates to CASSPMAGVGTEAFF. The full variable domain, in which reference TRBV5-1 and TRBJ1-1 provide the parts outside the CDR3, is KAGVTQTPRYLIKTRGQQVTLSCSPISGHRSVSWYQQTPGQGLQFLFEYFSETQRNKGNFPGRFSGRQFSNSRSEMNVSTLELGDSALYLCASSPMAGVGTEAFFGQGTRLTVV.

This clone was detected only a few times. The chain links TRBV5-1 to TRBJ2-1; 7 bases are shared with TRBD2. The CDR3 has 15 amino acids. V gave up 2 bases and J gave up 2 bases; unmatched junction bases: 4. CDR1 SGHRS and CDR2 YFSETQ come from the germline V gene. The CDR3 DNA reads as TGCGCCAGCAGCTTAGAGGGACTACCCTACAATGAGCAGTTCTTC. Protein sequence: CASSLEGLPYNEQFF.

The chain links TRBV27 to TRBJ1-5; TRBD1 matches 9 bases. Looked up from germline, CDR1 is MNHEY and CDR2 is SMNVEV (reference sequence). The CDR3 has 15 residues. V lost 4 bases and J lost 4; bases outside the gene matches: 5. The CDR3 coding sequence is TGTGCCAGCAGTTGGGGGACAGGGACGAATCAGCCCCAGCATTTT. Its translation is CASSWGTGTNQPQHF.

The chain carries TRBV29-1 and TRBJ2-7; TRBD1 matches 9 bases. The CDR3 loop spans 14 amino acids. With 4 bases clipped from V and 2 bases from J, the junction kept 6 bases outside the gene matches. Germline loops: CDR1 SQVTM, CDR2 ANQGSEA. Written as DNA, the CDR3 is TGCAGCGTTGTCGGGGGACAGGGCCCCTACGAGCAGTACTTC. Protein product: CSVVGGQGPYEQYF.